One T cell receptor beta chain is described in this entry. The CDR3 spans 14 residues. Germline assignment: CDR1 WSHSY and CDR2 SAAADI. The V end was cut by 3 bases, the J end by 9 bases, with 15 bases between. This sample is drawn from a study of blood T cell repertoires in COVID-19. Background on the study: Donors in the United States, Italy and Spain gave samples during acute or convalescent COVID-19. T cells, B-cell-depleted T cells, or PBMCs provided the cDNA or gDNA that served as material.

Seattle's cohort entered during active infection and was followed longitudinally. Original data processing: Estimation of nucleated cell counts was performed using reference gene primer amplification. Method: immunoSEQ multiplex PCR; TCRdb's copy keeps in-frame clones and lacks some. V and J calls and clone size are given by that table; D and trimming were obtained from the DNA. The data hold some 270,000 clones, with roughly 82% observed a single time. The sample was peripheral blood. This TCR derives from a woman over 75 with COVID-19, enrolled during active disease. This chain links TRBV10-2 with TRBJ2-4; tentative D call: TRBD2 (5 bases). The DNA for the CDR3 is TGCGCCAGCAGTGATGCCCGTCCGGGAAGCATTCAGTACTTC. Amino acids: CASSDARPGSIQYF.